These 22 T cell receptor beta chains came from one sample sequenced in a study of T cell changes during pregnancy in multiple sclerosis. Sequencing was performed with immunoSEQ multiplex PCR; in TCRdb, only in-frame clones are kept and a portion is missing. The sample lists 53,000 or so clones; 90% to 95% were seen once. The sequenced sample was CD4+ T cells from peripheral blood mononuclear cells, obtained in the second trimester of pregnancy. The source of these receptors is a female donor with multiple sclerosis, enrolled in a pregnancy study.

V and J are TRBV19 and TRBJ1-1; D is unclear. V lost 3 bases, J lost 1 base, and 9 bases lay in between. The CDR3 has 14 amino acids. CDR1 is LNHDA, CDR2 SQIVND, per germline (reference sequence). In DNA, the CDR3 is TGTGCCAGTAGTATTTCTCAGGCGAACACTGAAGCTTTCTTT. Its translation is CASSISQANTEAFF.

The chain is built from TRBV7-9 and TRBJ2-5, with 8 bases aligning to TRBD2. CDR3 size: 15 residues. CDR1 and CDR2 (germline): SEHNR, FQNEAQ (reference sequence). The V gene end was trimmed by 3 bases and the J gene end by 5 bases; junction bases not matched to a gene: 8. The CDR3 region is CASSFSTGGVETQYF. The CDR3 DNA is TGTGCCAGCAGCTTCTCGACGGGGGGGGTGGAGACCCAGTACTTC.

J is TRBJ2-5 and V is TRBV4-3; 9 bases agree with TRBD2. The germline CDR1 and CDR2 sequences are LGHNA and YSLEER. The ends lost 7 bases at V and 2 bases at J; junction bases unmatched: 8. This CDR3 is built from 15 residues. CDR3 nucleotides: TGCGCCAGCACTCGAAGCGGGGGGCCACAAGAGACCCAGTACTTC. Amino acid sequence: CASTRSGGPQETQYF.

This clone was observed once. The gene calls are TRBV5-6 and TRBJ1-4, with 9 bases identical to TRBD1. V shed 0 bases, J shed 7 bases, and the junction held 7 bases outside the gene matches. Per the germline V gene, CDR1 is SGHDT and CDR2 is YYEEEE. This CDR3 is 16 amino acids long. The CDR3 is CASSLVGDRGSEKLFF. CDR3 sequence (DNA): TGTGCCAGCAGCTTGGTAGGAGACAGGGGGAGTGAAAAACTGTTTTTT.

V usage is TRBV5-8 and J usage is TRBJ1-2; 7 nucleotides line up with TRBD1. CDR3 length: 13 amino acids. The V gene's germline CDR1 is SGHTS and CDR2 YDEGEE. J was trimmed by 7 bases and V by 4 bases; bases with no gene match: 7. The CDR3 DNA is TGTGCCAGCAGCCTGGACAGGATGGGTGGCTACACCTTC. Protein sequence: CASSLDRMGGYTF.

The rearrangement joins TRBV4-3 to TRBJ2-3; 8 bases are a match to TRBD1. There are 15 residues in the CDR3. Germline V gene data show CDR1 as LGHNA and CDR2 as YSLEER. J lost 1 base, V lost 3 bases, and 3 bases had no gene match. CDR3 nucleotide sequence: TGCGCCAGCAGCCAGTCGGGACAGGGCACAGATACGCAGTATTTT. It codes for CASSQSGQGTDTQYF.

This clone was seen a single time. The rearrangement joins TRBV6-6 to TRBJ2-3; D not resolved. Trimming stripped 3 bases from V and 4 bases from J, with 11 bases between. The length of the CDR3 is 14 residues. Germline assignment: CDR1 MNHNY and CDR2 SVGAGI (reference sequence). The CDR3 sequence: CASSYRGGADTQYF. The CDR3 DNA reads TGTGCCAGCAGTTATCGTGGCGGCGCAGATACGCAGTATTTT.

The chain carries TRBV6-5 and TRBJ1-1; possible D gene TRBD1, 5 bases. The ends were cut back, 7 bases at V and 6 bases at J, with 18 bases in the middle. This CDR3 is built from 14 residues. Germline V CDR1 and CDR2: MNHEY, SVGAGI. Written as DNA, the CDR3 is TGTGCCAGCACAAAACTCACAGGAGACCCTGAAGCTTTCTTT. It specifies CASTKLTGDPEAFF.

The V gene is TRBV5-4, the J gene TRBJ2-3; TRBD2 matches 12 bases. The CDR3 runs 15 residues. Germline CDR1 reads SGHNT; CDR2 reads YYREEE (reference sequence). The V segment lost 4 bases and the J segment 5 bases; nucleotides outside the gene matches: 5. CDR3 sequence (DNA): TGTGCCAGCAGCCCTAGCGGGGGGGCGAGAGATACGCAGTATTTT. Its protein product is CASSPSGGARDTQYF.

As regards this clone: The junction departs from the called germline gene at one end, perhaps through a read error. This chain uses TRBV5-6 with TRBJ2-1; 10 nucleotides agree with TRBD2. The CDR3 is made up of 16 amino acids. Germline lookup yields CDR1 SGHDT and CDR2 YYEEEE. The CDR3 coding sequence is TGTGCCAGCAGTTTGGACCTAGCGGGGGTCTACAATGAGCAGTTCTTC. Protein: CASSLDLAGVYNEQFF. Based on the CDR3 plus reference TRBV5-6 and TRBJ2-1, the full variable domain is DAGVTQSPTHLIKTRGQQVTLRCSPKSGHDTVSWYQQALGQGPQFIFQYYEEEERQRGNFPDRFSGHQFPNYSSELNVNALLLGDSALYLCASSLDLAGVYNEQFFGPGTRLTVL.

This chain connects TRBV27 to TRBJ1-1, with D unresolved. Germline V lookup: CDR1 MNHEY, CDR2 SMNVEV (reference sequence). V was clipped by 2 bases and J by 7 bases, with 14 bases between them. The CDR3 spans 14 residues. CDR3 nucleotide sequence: TGTGCCAGCAGTTTAGAGGGTCTTTACAATGAAGCTTTCTTT. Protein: CASSLEGLYNEAFF.

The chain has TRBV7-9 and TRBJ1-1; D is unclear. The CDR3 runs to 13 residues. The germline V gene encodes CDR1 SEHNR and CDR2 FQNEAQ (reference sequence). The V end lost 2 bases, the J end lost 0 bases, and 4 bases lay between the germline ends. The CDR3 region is CASSLTVNTEAFF. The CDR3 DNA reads TGTGCCAGCAGCTTAACGGTGAACACTGAAGCTTTCTTT.

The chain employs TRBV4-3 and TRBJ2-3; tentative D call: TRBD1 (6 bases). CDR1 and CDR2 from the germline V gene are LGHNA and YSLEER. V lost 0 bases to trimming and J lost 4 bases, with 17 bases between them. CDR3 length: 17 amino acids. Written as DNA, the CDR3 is TGCGCCAGCAGCCAAGATACTACAGGGATAGGAGCAGATACGCAGTATTTT. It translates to CASSQDTTGIGADTQYF.

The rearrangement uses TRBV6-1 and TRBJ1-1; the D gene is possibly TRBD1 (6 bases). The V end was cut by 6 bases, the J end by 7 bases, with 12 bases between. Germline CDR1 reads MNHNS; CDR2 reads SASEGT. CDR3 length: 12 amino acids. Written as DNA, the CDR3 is TGTGCCAGCAGGGGGGCGCCGGTTGAAGCTTTCTTT. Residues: CASRGAPVEAFF.

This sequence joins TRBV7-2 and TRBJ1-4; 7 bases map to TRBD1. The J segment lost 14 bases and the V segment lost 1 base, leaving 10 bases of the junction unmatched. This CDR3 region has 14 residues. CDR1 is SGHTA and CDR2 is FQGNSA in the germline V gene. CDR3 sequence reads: CASSLGGTASRLFF. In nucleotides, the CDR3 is TGTGCCAGCAGCTTAGGGGGGACAGCTTCAAGGCTGTTTTTT.

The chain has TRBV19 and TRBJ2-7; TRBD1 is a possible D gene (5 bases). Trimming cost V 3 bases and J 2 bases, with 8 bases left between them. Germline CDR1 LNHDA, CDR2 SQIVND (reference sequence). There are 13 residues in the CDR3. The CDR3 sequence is CASSIAGTYEQYF. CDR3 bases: TGTGCCAGTAGTATCGCAGGGACCTACGAGCAGTACTTC.

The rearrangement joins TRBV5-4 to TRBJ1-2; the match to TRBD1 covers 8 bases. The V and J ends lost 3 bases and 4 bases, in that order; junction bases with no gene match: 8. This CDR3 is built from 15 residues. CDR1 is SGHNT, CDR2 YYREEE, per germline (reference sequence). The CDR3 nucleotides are TGTGCCAGCAGCTCCAGGGGGCGGGAAGGCTATGGCTACACCTTC. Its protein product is CASSSRGREGYGYTF.

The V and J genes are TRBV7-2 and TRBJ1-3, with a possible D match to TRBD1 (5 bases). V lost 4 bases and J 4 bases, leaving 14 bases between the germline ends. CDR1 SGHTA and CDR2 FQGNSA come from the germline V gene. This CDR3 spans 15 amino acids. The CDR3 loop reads CASSSGGVAGNTIYF. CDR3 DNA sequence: TGTGCCAGCAGCTCCGGAGGGGTTGCAGGAAACACCATATATTTT.

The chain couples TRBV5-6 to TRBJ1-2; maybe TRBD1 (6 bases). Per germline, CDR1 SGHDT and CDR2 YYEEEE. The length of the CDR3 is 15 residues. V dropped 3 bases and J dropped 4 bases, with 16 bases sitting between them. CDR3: CASSSSTGYIYGYTF. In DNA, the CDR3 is TGTGCCAGCAGCTCCTCAACAGGGTATATCTATGGCTACACCTTC.

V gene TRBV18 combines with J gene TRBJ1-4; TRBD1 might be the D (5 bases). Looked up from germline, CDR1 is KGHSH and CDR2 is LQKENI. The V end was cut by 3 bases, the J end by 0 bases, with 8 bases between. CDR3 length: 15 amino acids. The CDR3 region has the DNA TGTGCCAGCTCACCCCAGGGTGCAACTAATGAAAAACTGTTTTTT. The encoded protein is CASSPQGATNEKLFF.

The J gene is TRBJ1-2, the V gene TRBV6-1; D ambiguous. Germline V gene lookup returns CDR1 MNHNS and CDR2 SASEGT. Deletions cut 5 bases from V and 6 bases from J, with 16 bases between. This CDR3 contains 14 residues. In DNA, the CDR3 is TGTGCCAGCAGTTCTCGTCGGGGAGTGGATGGCTACACCTTC. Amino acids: CASSSRRGVDGYTF.

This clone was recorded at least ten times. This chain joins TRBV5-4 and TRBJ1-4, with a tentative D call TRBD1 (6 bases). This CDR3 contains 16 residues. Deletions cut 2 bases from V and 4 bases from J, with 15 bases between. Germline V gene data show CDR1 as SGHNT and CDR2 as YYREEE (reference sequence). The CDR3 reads CASSLGGWGRNEKLFF. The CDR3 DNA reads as TGTGCCAGCAGCTTAGGGGGTTGGGGTCGTAATGAAAAACTGTTTTTT. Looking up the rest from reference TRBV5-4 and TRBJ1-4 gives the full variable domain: ETGVTQSPTHLIKTRGQQVTLRCSSQSGHNTVSWYQQALGQGPQFIFQYYREEENGRGNFPPRFSGLQFPNYSSELNVNALELDDSALYLCASSLGGWGRNEKLFFGSGTQLSVL.